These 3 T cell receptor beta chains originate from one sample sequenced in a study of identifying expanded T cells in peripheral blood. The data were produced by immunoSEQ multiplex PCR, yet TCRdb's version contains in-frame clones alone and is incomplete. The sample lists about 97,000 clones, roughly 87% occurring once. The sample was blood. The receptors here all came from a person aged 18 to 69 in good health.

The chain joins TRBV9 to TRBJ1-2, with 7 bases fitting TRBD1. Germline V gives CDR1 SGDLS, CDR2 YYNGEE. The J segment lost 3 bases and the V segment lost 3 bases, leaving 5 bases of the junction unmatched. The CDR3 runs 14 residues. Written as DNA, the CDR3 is TGTGCCAGCAGCGCCGACAGGGACTACTATGGCTACACCTTC. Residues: CASSADRDYYGYTF.

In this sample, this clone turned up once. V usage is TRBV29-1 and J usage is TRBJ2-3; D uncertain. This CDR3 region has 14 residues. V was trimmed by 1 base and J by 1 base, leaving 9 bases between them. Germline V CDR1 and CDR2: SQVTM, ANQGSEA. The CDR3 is CSVEGVRGTDTQYF. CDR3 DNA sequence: TGCAGCGTTGAAGGGGTTAGGGGCACAGATACGCAGTATTTT.

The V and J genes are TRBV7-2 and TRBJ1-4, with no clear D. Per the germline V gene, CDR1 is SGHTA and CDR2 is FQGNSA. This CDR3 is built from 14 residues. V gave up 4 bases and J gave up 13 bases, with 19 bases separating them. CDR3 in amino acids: CASSSLPGGTGLFF. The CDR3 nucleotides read TGTGCCAGCAGCTCCCTTCCAGGCGGCACGGGACTGTTTTTT.